The source of this TCR beta chain is a study of response to subunit inactivated influenza vaccine. Overall study findings and caveats: T cells newly recruited by each seasonal influenza vaccination are few, the authors suggested.

Via MiXCR, TCRdb re-called the RT-PCR reads, giving one row per CDR3 protein. The sample includes fewer than 700,000 distinct CDR3 sequences, 10% to 15% of them seen just once. The CDR3 spans 13 residues. V was pared by 3 bases and J by 4 bases, with 9 bases between. In germline, CDR1 is SEHNR, CDR2 FQNEAQ (reference sequence). To note about this clonotype: What it binds is not known.

V and J are TRBV7-9 and TRBJ1-2, with no clear D. The sequencing used PBMCs from blood, collected 40 to 50 days after vaccination. This TCR was sampled from a man aged 45 to 65 who received an inactivated influenza vaccine. The chain's CDR3 is CASSFPVSYGYTF. The DNA for the CDR3 is TGTGCCAGCAGCTTTCCCGTGAGCTATGGCTACACCTTC.